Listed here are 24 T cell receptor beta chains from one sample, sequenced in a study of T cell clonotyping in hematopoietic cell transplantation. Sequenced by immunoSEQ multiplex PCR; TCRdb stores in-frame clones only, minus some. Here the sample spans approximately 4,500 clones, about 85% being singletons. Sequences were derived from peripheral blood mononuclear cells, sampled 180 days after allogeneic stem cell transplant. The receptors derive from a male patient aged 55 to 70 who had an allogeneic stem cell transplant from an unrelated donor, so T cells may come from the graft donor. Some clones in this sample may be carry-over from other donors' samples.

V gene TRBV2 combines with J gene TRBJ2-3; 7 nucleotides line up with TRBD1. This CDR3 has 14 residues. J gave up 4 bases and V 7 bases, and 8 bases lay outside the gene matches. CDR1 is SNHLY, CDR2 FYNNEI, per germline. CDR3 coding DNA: TGTGCCAGCATCAGGGGGAAGGTAGCAGATACGCAGTATTTT. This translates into CASIRGKVADTQYF.

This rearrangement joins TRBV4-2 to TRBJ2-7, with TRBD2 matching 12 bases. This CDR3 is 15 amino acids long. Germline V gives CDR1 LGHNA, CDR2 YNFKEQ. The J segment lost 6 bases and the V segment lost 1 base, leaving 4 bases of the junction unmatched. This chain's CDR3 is CASSQGTSGVAEQYF. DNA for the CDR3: TGTGCCAGCAGCCAAGGGACTAGCGGGGTTGCCGAGCAGTACTTC.

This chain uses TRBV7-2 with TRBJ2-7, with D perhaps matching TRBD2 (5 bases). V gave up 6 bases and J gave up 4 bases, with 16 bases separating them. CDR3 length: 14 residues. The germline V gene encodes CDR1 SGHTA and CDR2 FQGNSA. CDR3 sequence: CASRLTSSSYEQYF. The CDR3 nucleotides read TGTGCCAGCAGACTAACTAGTTCCTCTTACGAGCAGTACTTC.

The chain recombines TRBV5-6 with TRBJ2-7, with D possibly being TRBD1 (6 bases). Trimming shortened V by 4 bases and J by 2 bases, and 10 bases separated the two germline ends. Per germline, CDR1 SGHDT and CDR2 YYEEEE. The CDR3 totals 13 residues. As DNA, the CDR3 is TGTGCCAGCAGCCAGGGGACCGCCTACGAGCAGTACTTC. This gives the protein CASSQGTAYEQYF.

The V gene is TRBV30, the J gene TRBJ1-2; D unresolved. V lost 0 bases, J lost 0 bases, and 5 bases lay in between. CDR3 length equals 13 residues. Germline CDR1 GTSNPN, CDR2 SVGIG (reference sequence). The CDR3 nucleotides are TGTGCCTGGAGTGTAGAGGCTAACTATGGCTACACCTTC. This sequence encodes CAWSVEANYGYTF.

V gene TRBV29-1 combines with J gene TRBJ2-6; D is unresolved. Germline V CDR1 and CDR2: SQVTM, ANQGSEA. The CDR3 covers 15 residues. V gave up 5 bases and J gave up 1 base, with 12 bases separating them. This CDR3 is CSVNFLESGANVLTF. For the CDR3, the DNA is TGCAGCGTTAATTTTCTGGAATCTGGGGCCAACGTCCTGACTTTC. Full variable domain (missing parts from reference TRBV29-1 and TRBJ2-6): SAVISQKPSRDICQRGTSLTIQCQVDSQVTMMFWYRQQPGQSLTLIATANQGSEATYESGFVIDKFPISRPNLTFSTLTVSNMSPEDSSIYLCSVNFLESGANVLTFGAGSRLTVL.

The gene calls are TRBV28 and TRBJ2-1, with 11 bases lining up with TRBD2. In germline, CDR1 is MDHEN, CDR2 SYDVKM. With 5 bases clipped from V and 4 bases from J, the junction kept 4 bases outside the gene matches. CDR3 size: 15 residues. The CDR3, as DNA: TGTGCCAGCAGTACCGGGACTAGCGGTTACAATGAGCAGTTCTTC. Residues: CASSTGTSGYNEQFF. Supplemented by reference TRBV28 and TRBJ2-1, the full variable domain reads DVKVTQSSRYLVKRTGEKVFLECVQDMDHENMFWYRQDPGLGLRLIYFSYDVKMKEKGDIPEGYSVSREKKERFSLILESASTNQTSMYLCASSTGTSGYNEQFFGPGTRLTVL.

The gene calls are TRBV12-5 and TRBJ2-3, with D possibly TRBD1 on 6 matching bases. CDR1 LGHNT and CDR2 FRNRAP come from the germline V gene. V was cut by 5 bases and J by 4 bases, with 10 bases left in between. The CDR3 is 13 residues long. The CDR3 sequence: CASGGPGADTQYF. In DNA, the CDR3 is TGTGCTAGTGGTGGCCCAGGGGCAGATACGCAGTATTTT.

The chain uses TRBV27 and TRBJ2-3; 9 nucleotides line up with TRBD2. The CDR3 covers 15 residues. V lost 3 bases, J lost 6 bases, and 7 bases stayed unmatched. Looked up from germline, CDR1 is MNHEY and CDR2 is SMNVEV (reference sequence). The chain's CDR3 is CASSFAAGGRDTQYF. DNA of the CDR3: TGTGCCAGCAGTTTTGCAGCGGGGGGCCGGGATACGCAGTATTTT.

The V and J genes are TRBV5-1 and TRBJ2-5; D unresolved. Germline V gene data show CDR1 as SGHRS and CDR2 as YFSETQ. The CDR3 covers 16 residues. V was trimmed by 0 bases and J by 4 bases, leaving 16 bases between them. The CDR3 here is CASSLAALGMGETQYF. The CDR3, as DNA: TGCGCCAGCAGCTTGGCGGCTCTGGGTATGGGAGAGACCCAGTACTTC.

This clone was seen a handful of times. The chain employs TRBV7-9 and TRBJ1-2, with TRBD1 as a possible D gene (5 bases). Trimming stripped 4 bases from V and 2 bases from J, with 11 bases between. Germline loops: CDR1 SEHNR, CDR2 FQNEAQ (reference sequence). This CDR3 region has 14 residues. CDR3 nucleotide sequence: TGTGCCAGCAGCTCAATAGGGGAGAACTATGGCTACACCTTC. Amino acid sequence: CASSSIGENYGYTF.

This CDR3 reads CAISEGQTQETQYF. The DNA of the CDR3 is TGTGCCATCAGTGAGGGACAGACCCAAGAGACCCAGTACTTC. The rearrangement uses TRBV10-3 and TRBJ2-5; a weak D match, TRBD1 (6 bases). V was shortened by 2 bases and J by 1 base, with 8 bases between the two germline ends. Germline values: CDR1 ENHRY, CDR2 SYGVKD. The CDR3 is 14 amino acids.

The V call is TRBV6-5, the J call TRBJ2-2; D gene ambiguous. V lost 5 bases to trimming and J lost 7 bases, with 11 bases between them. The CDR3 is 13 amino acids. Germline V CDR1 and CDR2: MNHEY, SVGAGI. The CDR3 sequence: CASSLVGSGELFF. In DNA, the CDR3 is TGTGCCAGCAGTCTCGTTGGCAGCGGGGAGCTGTTTTTT.

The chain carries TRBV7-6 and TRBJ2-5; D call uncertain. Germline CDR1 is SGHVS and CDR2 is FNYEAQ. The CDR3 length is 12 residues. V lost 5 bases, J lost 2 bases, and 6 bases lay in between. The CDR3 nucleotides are TGTGCCAGCAGCGTGAGACAAGAGACCCAGTACTTC. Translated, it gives CASSVRQETQYF.

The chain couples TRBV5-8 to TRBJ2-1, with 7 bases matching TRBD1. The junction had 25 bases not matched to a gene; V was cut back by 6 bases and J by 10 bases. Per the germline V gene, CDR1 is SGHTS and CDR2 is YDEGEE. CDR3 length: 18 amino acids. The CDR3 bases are TGTGCCAGCACCCTGACAGGGTTCACAGGACTGTGGGGTGGAGAGCAGTTCTTC. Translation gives CASTLTGFTGLWGGEQFF.

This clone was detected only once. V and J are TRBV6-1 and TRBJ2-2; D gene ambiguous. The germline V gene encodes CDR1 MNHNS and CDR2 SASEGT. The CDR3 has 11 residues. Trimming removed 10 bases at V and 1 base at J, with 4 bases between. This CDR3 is CATENTGELFF. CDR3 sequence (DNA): TGTGCCACGGAGAACACCGGGGAGCTGTTTTTT.

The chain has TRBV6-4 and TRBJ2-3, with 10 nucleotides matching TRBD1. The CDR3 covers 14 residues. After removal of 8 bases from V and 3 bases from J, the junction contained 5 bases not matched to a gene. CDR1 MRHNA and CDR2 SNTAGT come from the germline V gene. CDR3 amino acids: CASARGQGTDTQYF. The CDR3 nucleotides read TGTGCCAGCGCTAGGGGACAGGGGACAGATACGCAGTATTTT.

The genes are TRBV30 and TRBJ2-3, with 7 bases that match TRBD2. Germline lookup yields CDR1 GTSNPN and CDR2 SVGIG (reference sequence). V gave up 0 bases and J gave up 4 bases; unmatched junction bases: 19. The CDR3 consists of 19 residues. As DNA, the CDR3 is TGTGCCTGGAGTGTACTCACCATCTTCGTGCGGGGGAATTCAGATACGCAGTATTTT. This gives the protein CAWSVLTIFVRGNSDTQYF.

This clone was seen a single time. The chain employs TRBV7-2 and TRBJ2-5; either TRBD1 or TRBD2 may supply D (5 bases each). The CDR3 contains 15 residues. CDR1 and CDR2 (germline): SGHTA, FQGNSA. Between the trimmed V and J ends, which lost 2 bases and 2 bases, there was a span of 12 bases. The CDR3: CASSLNWGGQETQYF. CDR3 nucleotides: TGTGCCAGCAGCTTAAATTGGGGCGGGCAAGAGACCCAGTACTTC.

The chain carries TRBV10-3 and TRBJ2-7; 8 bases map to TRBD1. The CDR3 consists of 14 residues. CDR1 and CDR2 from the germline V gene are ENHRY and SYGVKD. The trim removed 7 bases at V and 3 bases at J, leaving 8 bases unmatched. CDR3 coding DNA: TGTGCCATCATGGCAGGGGGCGCTTACTACGAGCAGTACTTC. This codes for CAIMAGGAYYEQYF.

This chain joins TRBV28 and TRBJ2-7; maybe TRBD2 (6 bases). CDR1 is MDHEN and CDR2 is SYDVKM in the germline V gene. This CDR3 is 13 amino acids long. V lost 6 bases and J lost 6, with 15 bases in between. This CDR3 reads CASSLTSPGEQYF. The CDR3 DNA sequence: TGTGCCAGCAGCCTGACTAGTCCAGGCGAGCAGTACTTC.

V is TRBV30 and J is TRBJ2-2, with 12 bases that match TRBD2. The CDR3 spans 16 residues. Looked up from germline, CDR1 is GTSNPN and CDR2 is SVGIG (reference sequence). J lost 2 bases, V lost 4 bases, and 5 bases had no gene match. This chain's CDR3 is CAWTLAGGPNTGELFF. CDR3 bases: TGTGCCTGGACCCTAGCGGGAGGGCCTAACACCGGGGAGCTGTTTTTT.

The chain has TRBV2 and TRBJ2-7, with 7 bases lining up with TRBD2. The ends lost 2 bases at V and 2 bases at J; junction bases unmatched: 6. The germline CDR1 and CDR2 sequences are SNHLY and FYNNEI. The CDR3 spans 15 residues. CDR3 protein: CASSESPSGAYEQYF. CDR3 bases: TGTGCCAGCAGTGAATCCCCTAGCGGAGCCTACGAGCAGTACTTC.

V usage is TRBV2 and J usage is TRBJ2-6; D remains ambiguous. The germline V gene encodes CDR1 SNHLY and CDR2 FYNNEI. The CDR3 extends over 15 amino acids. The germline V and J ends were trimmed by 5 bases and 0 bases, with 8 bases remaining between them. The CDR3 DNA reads TGTGCCAGCAGTCTACGGGCCTCTGGGGCCAACGTCCTGACTTTC. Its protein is CASSLRASGANVLTF.